This T cell receptor beta chain was identified during a study of blood T cell repertoires in COVID-19. Study at large: PBMCs, B-cell-depleted T cells, or T cells provided the cDNA or gDNA that made up the material.

CDR1 LNHDA and CDR2 SQIVND come from the germline V gene (reference sequence). This CDR3 has 17 amino acids. Trimming removed 10 bases from V and 4 bases from J; junction bases left unmatched: 15. This clone appeared a single time. Authors' analysis steps: Counts of nucleated cells, estimated from reference gene primer amplification, were obtained. Some clones are missing from TCRdb's copy, which holds only in-frame ones; the method was immunoSEQ multiplex PCR. The V and J calls and clone size are taken from that table; D and trimming were inferred from the DNA. This table has about 350,000 clones, 80% to 90% appearing once.

This chain connects TRBV19 to TRBJ2-1, with TRBD2 identical over 11 bases. The specimen was peripheral blood. This clonotype was sampled from a woman in her forties or fifties with COVID-19, enrolled during active disease. The DNA of the CDR3 is TGTGCCATCGGCCTTAGCGGGAGGGCCTCAGCTTACAATGAGCAGTTCTTC. Protein sequence: CAIGLSGRASAYNEQFF. The entire variable domain, with the rest obtained from reference TRBV19 and TRBJ2-1, is as follows: DGGITQSPKYLFRKEGQNVTLSCEQNLNHDAMYWYRQDPGQGLRLIYYSQIVNDFQKGDIAEGYSVSREKKESFPLTVTSAQKNPTAFYLCAIGLSGRASAYNEQFFGPGTRLTVL.